This T cell receptor (beta chain) is drawn from a study of shared clonotypes between healthy human individuals. CD45RA-negative memory and CD45RA+ naive subsets were split from the CD4+ cells. Clones were read by immunoSEQ multiplex PCR, and TCRdb kept only the in-frame ones, dropping some. The data hold some 2 million clones, with roughly 96% observed a single time. Overall study findings and caveats: Represented diversity, genetic and exposure-history alike, was limited by few donors. Among donors, sharing of clonotypes was expected to be affected by sequencing depth. Sharing across four donors was highest in naive CD4 (roughly 5%) and lowest in memory CD8 (around 0.4%).

Note on this clone: Its antigen remains unknown.

The CDR3 is 14 amino acids. Germline V gives CDR1 LNHDA, CDR2 SQIVND (reference sequence). Trimming cost V 8 bases and J 6 bases; bases outside gene matches: 12. The chain couples TRBV19 to TRBJ1-2; TRBD1 aligns across 7 bases. The sequence was collected from a man between 18 and 35 years old in good health. Sequencing used naive CD4+ T cells sorted from blood. Stated subset: CD45RA+ positively selected. CDR3 amino acids: CASRHLGTEHGYTF. The CDR3, as DNA: TGTGCCAGTCGACATCTCGGGACAGAACATGGCTACACCTTC. The full variable domain, with the rest looked up from reference TRBV19 and TRBJ1-2, is DGGITQSPKYLFRKEGQNVTLSCEQNLNHDAMYWYRQDPGQGLRLIYYSQIVNDFQKGDIAEGYSVSREKKESFPLTVTSAQKNPTAFYLCASRHLGTEHGYTFGSGTRLTVV.